This paragraph covers one T cell receptor (beta chain) sequence. Its antigen is undetermined. Germline loops: CDR1 SGHAT, CDR2 FQDESV (reference sequence). This CDR3 has 17 amino acids. Between the trimmed V and J ends, which lost 1 base and 6 bases, there was a span of 16 bases. This entry comes from a study of CD8+CD57+ T cells in acquired aplastic anemia. The wider study: An average of roughly 3 ug of DNA was obtained from sorted CD4+ and CD8+ cells. Healthy-donor CD4+ cells averaged about 11 million reads. Study-wide findings and caveats: A set of approximately 29 CD8+ CDR3 sequences was shared between patients and controls, and these sequences appeared highly expressed in patients. Patients were compared with controls for CD8+ Simpson's diversity, and no significant difference emerged.

Researchers used genomic DNA as the template to profile TCR beta VDJ and CDR3. TCRdb reanalysed the reads using MiXCR and keeps one entry per CDR3 protein. The repertoire includes about 81,000 distinct CDR3 sequences, under 50% of them detected once, and 66% sits in the top ten. This clonotype was obtained from a human donor in good health, serving as a control. Material: sorted CD4+, CD8+, or CD8+CD57+ T cells (not recorded which) from PBMCs. This chain uses TRBV11-1 with TRBJ1-6; possible D gene TRBD1, 6 bases. The CDR3 region has the DNA TGTGCCAGCAGCTTAGATGGTAACAGGGATTTTAATTCACCCCTCCACTTT. As protein: CASSLDGNRDFNSPLHF.